This TCR beta chain was identified in a study of human T cells and chemical hapten exposure. About the research overall: Upper-back patch tests with 0.01% DPC were read at 6 days.

The time point was: pre-sensitization, week 0. The treatment is: therapeutic diphenylcyclopropenone sensitization with weekly scalp DPC. Blood sampling preceded each patch test application. In this sample, this clonotype turned up a few times. CDR1 is SNHLY, CDR2 FYNNEI, per germline. Deletions cut 0 bases from V and 3 bases from J, with 12 bases between. This CDR3 comprises 16 residues. One entry per CDR3 protein results from TCRdb running MiXCR on the RACE reads. The sample consists of about 380,000 distinct CDR3 sequences, more than 4.5% of them appearing once. The chain uses TRBV2 and TRBJ1-3; the D gene is possibly TRBD1 (5 bases). Specimen: whole blood, collected in connection with sensitization to the hapten diphenylcyclopropenone (DPC). This TCR was recovered from a woman in her forties or fifties with alopecia areata. Some clones in this sample may be carry-over from other donors' samples. This CDR3 reads CASSEARVADGNTIYF. The CDR3 DNA follows: TGTGCCAGCAGTGAAGCCAGGGTTGCGGATGGAAACACCATATATTTT.